This T cell receptor (beta chain) came from a study of cytomegalovirus exposure and HLA in healthy donors. Findings and caveats of the study: The study designated fewer than 200 TCR beta chains cytomegalovirus-associated. High specificity and sensitivity for cytomegalovirus status were reported for the classifier. As confirmed in vitro, three CMV-associated chains were specific for CMV antigens.

The V segment lost 8 bases and the J segment 4 bases; nucleotides outside the gene matches: 6. The CDR3 runs to 14 residues. Germline V CDR1 and CDR2: LNHDA, SQIVND (reference sequence). On this clone: Antigen specificity is unknown.

Sequencing was performed with immunoSEQ multiplex PCR; in TCRdb, only in-frame clones are kept and a portion is missing. The table shows fewer than 400,000 clones, with roughly 90% occurring only once. The TCR comes from a man aged 25 to 40 in good health and CMV-seronegative. The sample taken for sequencing was PBMCs. V is TRBV19 and J is TRBJ2-1; 9 bases map to TRBD2. The CDR3 spells CASASGAVYNEQFF. Written as DNA, the CDR3 is TGTGCCAGTGCTAGCGGGGCTGTATACAATGAGCAGTTCTTC.